A single sample is the source of the 21 T cell receptor beta chains below, sequenced in a study of T-cell reconstitution after alpha-beta-depleted transplantation in children. Preparation of the TCRbeta library was carried out with unique molecular identifiers. TCRdb recomputed calls from the PCR reads with MiXCR, one row per CDR3 protein. This table has roughly 100,000 distinct CDR3 sequences, approximately 8.4% appearing once. The sample was PBMCs from the stem cell graft donor, taken from the stem cell graft. The source of these receptors is a human donor who donated a stem cell graft to a child with congenital amegakaryocytic thrombocytopenia.

This clonotype was seen at least ten times. The chain carries TRBV5-1 and TRBJ2-7, with 9 bases identical to TRBD2. V lost 3 bases and J lost 2; bases outside the gene matches: 6. There are 15 residues in the CDR3. Germline CDR1 reads SGHRS; CDR2 reads YFSETQ. The CDR3 loop reads CASSYQAGGTYEQYF. DNA for the CDR3: TGCGCCAGCAGCTACCAAGCGGGAGGAACCTACGAGCAGTACTTC.

This clonotype was recorded at least ten times. The chain has TRBV6-5 and TRBJ2-5; 7 bases are shared with TRBD1. The CDR3 consists of 12 residues. Looked up from germline, CDR1 is MNHEY and CDR2 is SVGAGI. The V segment lost 6 bases and the J segment 2 bases; nucleotides outside the gene matches: 0. CDR3 coding DNA: TGTGCCAGCAGGACAGGGCAAGAGACCCAGTACTTC. It codes for CASRTGQETQYF.

The chain couples TRBV5-6 to TRBJ2-7, with 14 bases identical to TRBD2. CDR1 and CDR2 from the germline V gene are SGHDT and YYEEEE. J was trimmed by 2 bases and V by 0 bases; bases with no gene match: 7. The CDR3 is 18 residues long. In DNA, the CDR3 is TGTGCCAGCAGCTTGGTTGGACTAGCGGGGGGCCTACCCTACGAGCAGTACTTC. It translates to CASSLVGLAGGLPYEQYF.

This clonotype was observed a handful of times. The junction does not match germline at one end; this may be a read error. The chain couples TRBV7-2 to TRBJ2-7; 7 positions match TRBD1. The CDR3 length is 12 residues. Germline lookup yields CDR1 SGHTA and CDR2 FQGNSA. The CDR3 DNA sequence: TGTGCCAGCAGTTCTACCGGGACAGTCCCCAACTTC. Translation gives CASSSTGTVPNF.

With respect to this clonotype: One end of the junction fails to match germline, which may point to a read error. The genes are TRBV3-1 and TRBJ2-3; D perhaps matches TRBD2 (6 bases). The CDR3 has 17 amino acids. The germline gives CDR1 LGHDT, CDR2 YNNKEL (reference sequence). The chain's CDR3 is CASTQVLGGLGADTQYF. In DNA form, the CDR3 reads TGTGCCAGCACCCAAGTTCTGGGGGGACTCGGGGCAGATACGCAGTATTTT.

In this sample, this clonotype turned up many times. The chain joins TRBV29-1 to TRBJ1-2; D is possibly TRBD1 (5 bases). The CDR3 sequence is 18 residues long. From germline, CDR1 is SQVTM and CDR2 ANQGSEA. With 0 bases removed from V and 8 bases from J, the gap between germline ends came to 28 bases. CDR3 sequence (DNA): TGCAGCGTTGAAGATCTCTGGTTCTCGACAGACTTAACGGGGGGCTACACCTTC. This codes for CSVEDLWFSTDLTGGYTF.

The table lists this clonotype with many counts. The V call is TRBV14, the J call TRBJ2-7; D unclear. The CDR3 runs to 11 residues. CDR1 and CDR2 (germline): SGHDN, FVKESK. Trimming shortened V by 3 bases and J by 4 bases, and 4 bases separated the two germline ends. The CDR3 bases are TGTGCCAGCAGCCATTCTTACGAGCAGTACTTC. Translated, it gives CASSHSYEQYF. The whole variable domain, filled in from reference TRBV14 and TRBJ2-7, reads EAGVTQFPSHSVIEKGQTVTLRCDPISGHDNLYWYRRVMGKEIKFLLHFVKESKQDESGMPNNRFLAERTGGTYSTLKVQPAELEDSGVYFCASSHSYEQYFGPGTRLTVT.

This clonotype appeared a few times. The gene calls are TRBV29-1 and TRBJ2-1, with 7 bases lining up with TRBD1. V gave up 0 bases and J gave up 2 bases; unmatched junction bases: 13. Per germline, CDR1 SQVTM and CDR2 ANQGSEA. This CDR3 is built from 18 residues. The CDR3 region is CSVEDNSGTALTYNEQFF. In nucleotides, the CDR3 is TGCAGCGTTGAAGACAATTCCGGGACAGCCCTTACCTACAATGAGCAGTTCTTC.

This clonotype has more than one count but fewer than ten. V usage is TRBV4-2 and J usage is TRBJ1-5, with 9 bases matching TRBD1. The CDR3 length is 16 residues. Germline CDR1 and CDR2: LGHNA and YNFKEQ. V lost 1 base, J lost 3 bases, and 4 bases stayed unmatched. For the CDR3, the DNA is TGTGCCAGCAGCCAAGGCGGGACAGGGTCCAATCAGCCCCAGCATTTT. Its protein product is CASSQGGTGSNQPQHF.

This chain uses TRBV3-1 with TRBJ1-1, with D unresolved. Germline assignment: CDR1 LGHDT and CDR2 YNNKEL (reference sequence). This CDR3 is 11 amino acids long. V lost 11 bases to trimming and J lost 4 bases, with 11 bases between them. CDR3 sequence reads: CAFRRATEAFF. CDR3 DNA sequence: TGTGCCTTCAGGCGGGCCACTGAAGCTTTCTTT.

This clonotype has ten or more counts. The chain links TRBV4-1 to TRBJ2-3, with D possibly TRBD2 on 6 matching bases. The CDR3 is 14 amino acids. Germline CDR1 reads MGHRA; CDR2 reads YSYEKL. V gave up 0 bases and J gave up 4 bases, with 8 bases separating them. CDR3 residues: CASSQELAADTQYF. The CDR3 DNA sequence: TGCGCCAGCAGCCAAGAACTAGCCGCAGATACGCAGTATTTT.

This clonotype occurred many times. The chain employs TRBV5-1 and TRBJ2-1; D gene unclear. The CDR3 is 15 residues long. Trimming pared 5 bases from V and 5 bases from J, leaving 17 bases between. Looked up from germline, CDR1 is SGHRS and CDR2 is YFSETQ. The CDR3 nucleotides read TGCGCCAGCAGTAGGTCCCCTGGAACCGACAATGAGCAGTTCTTC. It is translated as CASSRSPGTDNEQFF.

Many counts were recorded for this clonotype. The chain links TRBV7-2 to TRBJ1-6, with no clear D. CDR3 length: 16 residues. Trimming took 4 bases from V and 0 from J, leaving 10 bases between them. Germline V gene sequence: CDR1 SGHTA, CDR2 FQGNSA. The CDR3 loop reads CASSSTQSSYNSPLHF. DNA of the CDR3: TGTGCCAGCAGCTCAACTCAGAGCTCCTATAATTCACCCCTCCACTTT.

This clonotype was counted ten times or more. V is TRBV3-1 and J is TRBJ2-7; unclear D gene. V lost 2 bases to trimming and J lost 3 bases, with 8 bases between them. Looked up from germline, CDR1 is LGHDT and CDR2 is YNNKEL (reference sequence). The CDR3 sequence is 13 residues long. CDR3 bases: TGTGCCAGCAGCCAAACATCCGGCTACGAGCAGTACTTC. Amino acids: CASSQTSGYEQYF.

This clonotype was seen at least ten times. The rearrangement joins TRBV7-9 to TRBJ2-5, with 10 bases identical to TRBD1. The CDR3 consists of 17 residues. Germline V gene lookup returns CDR1 SEHNR and CDR2 FQNEAQ (reference sequence). Trimming cost V 6 bases and J 4 bases; bases outside gene matches: 14. This CDR3 reads CASSVIGDRGLRETQYF. The CDR3 coding sequence is TGTGCCAGCAGTGTGATTGGGGACAGGGGACTAAGAGAGACCCAGTACTTC.

Many counts were recorded for this clonotype. The J gene is TRBJ2-2, the V gene TRBV12-3 or TRBV12-4; 11 bases map to TRBD1. The V and J ends lost 5 bases and 6 bases, in that order; junction bases with no gene match: 5. The CDR3 has 15 amino acids. Here the CDR3 DNA reads TGTGCCAGCAGTCACCGGGACAGGGGGGCCGGGGAGCTGTTTTTT. Its translation: CASSHRDRGAGELFF.

This clonotype was seen repeatedly, ten times or more. The rearrangement uses TRBV6-2 or TRBV6-3 and TRBJ2-1, with D possibly matching TRBD2 (6 bases). This CDR3 region has 14 residues. V was trimmed by 7 bases and J by 7 bases, leaving 17 bases between them. CDR1 and CDR2 (germline): MNHEY, SVGEGT. The CDR3 nucleotides read TGTGCCAGCACCGCAAGCGGGCGAGAGAATGAGCAGTTCTTC. This translates into CASTASGRENEQFF.

This clonotype was picked up many times. The V and J genes are TRBV20-1 and TRBJ2-7; 8 nucleotides match TRBD2. With V trimmed by 3 bases and J by 0 bases, 7 bases remained unmatched. The CDR3 runs 15 residues. CDR1 and CDR2 (germline): DFQATT, SNEGSKA (reference sequence). CDR3 region: CSARGIAGSSYEQYF. The CDR3 DNA is TGCAGTGCTAGGGGTATAGCGGGGAGCTCCTACGAGCAGTACTTC.

This clonotype was counted ten times or more. DNA of the CDR3: TGCGCCAGCAGCTTGGAGACGGGACAGGGGAAGAACATTCAGTACTTC. It codes for CASSLETGQGKNIQYF. The J gene is TRBJ2-4, the V gene TRBV5-1, with 10 bases fitting TRBD1. CDR1 and CDR2 (germline): SGHRS, YFSETQ. Unmatched junction bases numbered 7, after V lost 0 bases and J lost 7 bases. The CDR3 contains 16 residues.

Ten or more counts support this clonotype. The chain links TRBV6-1 to TRBJ2-3; 7 nucleotides match TRBD2. The germline CDR1 and CDR2 sequences are MNHNS and SASEGT. Trimming at V came to 5 bases and at J to 4 bases, leaving 12 bases not matched to a gene. The CDR3 consists of 16 residues. As DNA, the CDR3 is TGTGCCAGCAGTCTGGGGTCGCGGGAGACCGCAGATACGCAGTATTTT. Translating it yields CASSLGSRETADTQYF.

This clonotype was recorded at least ten times. This sequence joins TRBV6-5 and TRBJ2-4; D not certain. CDR1 and CDR2 (germline): MNHEY, SVGAGI. Trimming cost V 7 bases and J 1 base, with 11 bases left between them. This CDR3 is 14 amino acids long. For the CDR3, the DNA is TGTGCCAGCAAGATCAGTGTGGCCAAAAACATTCAGTACTTC. Amino acids: CASKISVAKNIQYF.